Sequencing of this T cell receptor (beta chain) was carried out in a study of a mutant IDH1 vaccine in newly diagnosed glioma. Background on the study: Earlier treatment was radiotherapy, temozolomide, or both, with most getting both. Overall study results and limits: Immune responses induced by the vaccine were seen in roughly 93% of patients, spanning multiple MHC alleles.

Time point specified: baseline, week 1 (first vaccination visit). The treatment: pre-vaccination baseline after standard-of-care therapy. The astrocytomas were IDH1-mutant, ATRX-negative, and WHO grade 3 or 4. As regards this clone: The antigen remains unidentified.

The data were produced by immunoSEQ multiplex PCR, yet TCRdb's version contains in-frame clones alone and is incomplete. This sample carries some 60,000 clones, 80% to 95% of them seen once, and the ten largest clones take roughly 2.7%. Deletions cut 5 bases from V and 0 bases from J, with 9 bases between. CDR1 and CDR2 from the germline V gene are MDHEN and SYDVKM. This CDR3 has 14 residues. The source material was PBMCs, sampled from a glioma patient treated with radiotherapy, temozolomide or both. This sequence was found in a man aged 50-59 years with glioma. V gene TRBV28 combines with J gene TRBJ2-3; D unresolved. The CDR3 loop reads CASSLYKSTDTQYF. The CDR3 coding sequence is TGTGCCAGCAGTCTATATAAGAGCACAGATACGCAGTATTTT.